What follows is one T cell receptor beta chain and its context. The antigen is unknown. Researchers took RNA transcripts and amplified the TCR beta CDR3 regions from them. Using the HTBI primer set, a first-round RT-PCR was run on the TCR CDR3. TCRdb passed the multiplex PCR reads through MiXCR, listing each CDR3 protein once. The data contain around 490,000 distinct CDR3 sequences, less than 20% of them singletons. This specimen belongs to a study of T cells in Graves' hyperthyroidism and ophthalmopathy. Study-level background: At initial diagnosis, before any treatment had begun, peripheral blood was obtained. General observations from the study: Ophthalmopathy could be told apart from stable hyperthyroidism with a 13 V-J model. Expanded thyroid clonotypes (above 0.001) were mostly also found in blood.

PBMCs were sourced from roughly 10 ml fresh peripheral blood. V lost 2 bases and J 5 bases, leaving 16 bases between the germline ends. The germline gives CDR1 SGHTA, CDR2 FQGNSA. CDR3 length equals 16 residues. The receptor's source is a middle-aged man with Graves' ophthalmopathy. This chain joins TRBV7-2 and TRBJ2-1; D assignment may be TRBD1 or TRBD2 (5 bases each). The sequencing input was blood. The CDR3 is CASSLRLSEGHNEQFF. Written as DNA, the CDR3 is TGTGCCAGCAGCTTACGACTCTCCGAGGGACACAATGAGCAGTTCTTC.